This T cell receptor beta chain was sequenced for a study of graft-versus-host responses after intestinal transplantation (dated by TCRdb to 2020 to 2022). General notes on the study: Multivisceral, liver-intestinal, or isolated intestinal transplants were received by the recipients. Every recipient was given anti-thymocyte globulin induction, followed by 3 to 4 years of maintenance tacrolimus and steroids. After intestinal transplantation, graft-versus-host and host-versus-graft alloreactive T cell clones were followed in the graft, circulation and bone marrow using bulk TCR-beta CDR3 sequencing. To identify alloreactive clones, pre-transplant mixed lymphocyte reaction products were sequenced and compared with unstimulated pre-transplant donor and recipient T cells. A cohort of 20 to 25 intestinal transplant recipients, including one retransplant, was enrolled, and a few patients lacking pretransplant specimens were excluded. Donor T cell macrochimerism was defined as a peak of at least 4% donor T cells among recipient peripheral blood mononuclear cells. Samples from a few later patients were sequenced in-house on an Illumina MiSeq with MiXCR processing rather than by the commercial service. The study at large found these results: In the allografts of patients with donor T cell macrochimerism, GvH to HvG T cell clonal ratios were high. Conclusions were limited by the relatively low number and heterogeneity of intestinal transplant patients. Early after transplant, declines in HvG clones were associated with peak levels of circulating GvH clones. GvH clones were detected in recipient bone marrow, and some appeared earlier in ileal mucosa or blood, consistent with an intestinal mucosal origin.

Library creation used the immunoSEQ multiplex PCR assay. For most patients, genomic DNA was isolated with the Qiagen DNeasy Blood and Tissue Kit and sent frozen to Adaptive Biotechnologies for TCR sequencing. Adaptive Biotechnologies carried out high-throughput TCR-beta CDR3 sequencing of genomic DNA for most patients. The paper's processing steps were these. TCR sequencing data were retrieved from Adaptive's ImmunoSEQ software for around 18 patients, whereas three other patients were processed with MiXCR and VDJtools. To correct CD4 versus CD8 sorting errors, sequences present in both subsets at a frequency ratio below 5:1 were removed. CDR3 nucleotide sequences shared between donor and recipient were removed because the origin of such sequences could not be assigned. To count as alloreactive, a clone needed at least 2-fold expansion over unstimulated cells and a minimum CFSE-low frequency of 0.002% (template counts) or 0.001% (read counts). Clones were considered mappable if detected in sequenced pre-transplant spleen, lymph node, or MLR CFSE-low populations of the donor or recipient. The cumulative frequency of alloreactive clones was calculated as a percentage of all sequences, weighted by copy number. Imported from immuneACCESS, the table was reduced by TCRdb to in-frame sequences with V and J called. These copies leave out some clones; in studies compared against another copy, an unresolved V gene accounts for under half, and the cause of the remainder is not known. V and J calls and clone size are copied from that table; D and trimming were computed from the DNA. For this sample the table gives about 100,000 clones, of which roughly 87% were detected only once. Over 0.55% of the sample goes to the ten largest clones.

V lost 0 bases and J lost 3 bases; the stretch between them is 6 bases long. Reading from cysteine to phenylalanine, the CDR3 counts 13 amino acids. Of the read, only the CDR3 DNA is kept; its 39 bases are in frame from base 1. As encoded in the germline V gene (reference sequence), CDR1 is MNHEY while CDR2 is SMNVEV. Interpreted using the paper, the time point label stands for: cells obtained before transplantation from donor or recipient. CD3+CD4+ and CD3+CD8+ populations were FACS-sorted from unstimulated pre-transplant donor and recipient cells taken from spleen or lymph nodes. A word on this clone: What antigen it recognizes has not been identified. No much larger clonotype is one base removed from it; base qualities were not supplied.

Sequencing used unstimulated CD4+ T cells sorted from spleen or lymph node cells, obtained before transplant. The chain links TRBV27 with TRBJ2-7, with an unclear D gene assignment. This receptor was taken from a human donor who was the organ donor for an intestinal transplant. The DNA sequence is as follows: TGTGCCAGCAGTTTATCCTACAGCTACGAGCAGTACTTC. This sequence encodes CASSLSYSYEQYF.